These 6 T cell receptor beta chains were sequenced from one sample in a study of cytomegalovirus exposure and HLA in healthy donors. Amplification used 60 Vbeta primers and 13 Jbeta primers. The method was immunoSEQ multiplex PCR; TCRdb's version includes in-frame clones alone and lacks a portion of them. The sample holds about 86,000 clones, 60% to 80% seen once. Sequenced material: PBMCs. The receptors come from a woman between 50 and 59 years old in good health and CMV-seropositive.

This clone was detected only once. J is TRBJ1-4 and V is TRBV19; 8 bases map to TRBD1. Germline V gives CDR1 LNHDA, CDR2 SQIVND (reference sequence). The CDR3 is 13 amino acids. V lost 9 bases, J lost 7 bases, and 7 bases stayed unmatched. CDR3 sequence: CASRQGKVEKLFF. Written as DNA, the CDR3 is TGTGCCAGCAGACAGGGGAAGGTTGAAAAACTGTTTTTT.

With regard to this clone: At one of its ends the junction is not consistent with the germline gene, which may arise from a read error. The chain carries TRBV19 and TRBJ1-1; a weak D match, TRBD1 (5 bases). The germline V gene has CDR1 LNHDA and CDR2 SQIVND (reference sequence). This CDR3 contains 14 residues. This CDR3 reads CAGRFGGDLYRAFF. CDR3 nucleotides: TGTGCCGGTAGATTCGGAGGGGATCTCTACAGAGCTTTCTTT.

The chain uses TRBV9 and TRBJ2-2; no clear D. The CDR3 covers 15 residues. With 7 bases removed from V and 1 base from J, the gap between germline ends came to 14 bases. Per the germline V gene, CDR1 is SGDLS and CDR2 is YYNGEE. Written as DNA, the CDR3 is TGTGCCAGCCGTGTAGGTAGCTTGAACACCGGGGAGCTGTTTTTT. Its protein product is CASRVGSLNTGELFF.

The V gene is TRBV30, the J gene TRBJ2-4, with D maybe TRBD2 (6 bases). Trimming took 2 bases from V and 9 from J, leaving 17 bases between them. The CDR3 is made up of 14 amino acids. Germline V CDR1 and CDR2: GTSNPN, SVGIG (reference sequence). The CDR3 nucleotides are TGTGCCTGGAGTAGTGAGCGGAGGGTAACCATTCAGTACTTC. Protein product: CAWSSERRVTIQYF.

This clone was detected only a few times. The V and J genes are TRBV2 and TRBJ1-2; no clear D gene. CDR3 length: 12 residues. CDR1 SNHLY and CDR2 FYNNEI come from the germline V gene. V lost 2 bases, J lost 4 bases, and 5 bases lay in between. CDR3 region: CASSELSYGYTF. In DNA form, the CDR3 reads TGTGCCAGCAGTGAACTCAGCTATGGCTACACCTTC.

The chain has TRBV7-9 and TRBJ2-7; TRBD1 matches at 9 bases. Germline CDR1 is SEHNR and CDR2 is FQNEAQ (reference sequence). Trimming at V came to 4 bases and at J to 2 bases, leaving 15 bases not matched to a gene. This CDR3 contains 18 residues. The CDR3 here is CASSSTSGQGYGTYEQYF. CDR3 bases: TGTGCCAGCAGCTCCACTTCCGGACAGGGGTATGGCACCTACGAGCAGTACTTC.